Below, 28 T cell receptor beta chains from the same sample are listed, as sequenced in a study of cytomegalovirus exposure and HLA in healthy donors. PCR was performed using 60 Vbeta and 13 Jbeta primers. Here immunoSEQ multiplex PCR was the method, and the copy in TCRdb shows in-frame clones only, minus some. The profile shows about 160,000 clones, about 85% of them singletons. Material: PBMCs. Receptors originate from a man younger than 30 in good health and CMV-seropositive.

The CDR3 nucleotides read TGCGCCAGCAGCTTGACCCCAAGTACTGTATCTGGGGCCAACGTCCTGACTTTC. Translating gives CASSLTPSTVSGANVLTF. This chain connects TRBV5-1 to TRBJ2-6; D unclear. CDR3 size: 18 residues. The germline V and J ends were trimmed by 1 base and 1 base, with 15 bases remaining between them. CDR1 SGHRS and CDR2 YFSETQ come from the germline V gene.

J is TRBJ2-1 and V is TRBV7-9, with unresolved D. V was shortened by 5 bases and J by 7 bases, with 6 bases between the two germline ends. This CDR3 has 11 amino acids. In germline, CDR1 is SEHNR, CDR2 FQNEAQ (reference sequence). The DNA of the CDR3 is TGTGCCAGCAGCGTTACAAATGAGCAGTTCTTC. Amino acids: CASSVTNEQFF. The full variable domain, in which reference TRBV7-9 and TRBJ2-1 provide the parts outside the CDR3, is DTGVSQNPRHKITKRGQNVTFRCDPISEHNRLYWYRQTLGQGPEFLTYFQNEAQLEKSRLLSDRFSAERPKGSFSTLEIQRTEQGDSAMYLCASSVTNEQFFGPGTRLTVL.

Only one count was recorded for this clone. This chain uses TRBV27 with TRBJ2-3, with a weak D call TRBD2 (5 bases). CDR1 is MNHEY, CDR2 SMNVEV, per germline (reference sequence). This CDR3 has 16 amino acids. V gave up 7 bases and J gave up 4 bases, with 21 bases separating them. The CDR3 DNA is TGTGCCAGCACCCCGCCGGGCCGAGGAGGTTCAGATACGCAGTATTTT. It encodes CASTPPGRGGSDTQYF.

About this clone itself: The sample carries other DNA sequences with the same CDR3. The V call is TRBV18, the J call TRBJ2-7, with 8 bases lining up with TRBD1. CDR3 size: 15 residues. Germline V gene data show CDR1 as KGHSH and CDR2 as LQKENI. The V gene end was trimmed by 2 bases and the J gene end by 2 bases; junction bases not matched to a gene: 5. This chain's CDR3 is CASSPGTGGTYEQYF. The CDR3 bases are TGTGCCAGCTCACCAGGAACAGGGGGGACCTACGAGCAGTACTTC.

Only a few counts were recorded for this clone. The chain has TRBV5-1 and TRBJ2-7, with 7 bases matching TRBD1. There are 13 residues in the CDR3. Per germline, CDR1 SGHRS and CDR2 YFSETQ. Trimming took 4 bases from V and 6 from J; bases not matched to a gene: 7. The CDR3 nucleotides are TGCGCCAGCAGCCTCGACAGGGTAGGCGAGCAGTACTTC. This translates into CASSLDRVGEQYF.

This clone has a handful of counts. The genes are TRBV19 and TRBJ1-1; 9 bases agree with TRBD1. The CDR3 length is 16 residues. The germline V gene encodes CDR1 LNHDA and CDR2 SQIVND (reference sequence). V was clipped by 5 bases and J by 3 bases; unmatched bases: 10. CDR3 nucleotide sequence: TGTGCCAGTAGTCCCTGGTCGGGACAGGGTGACACTGAAGCTTTCTTT. Translating it yields CASSPWSGQGDTEAFF.

The chain uses TRBV4-2 and TRBJ1-5; the match to TRBD1 covers 12 bases. The V gene end was trimmed by 1 base and the J gene end by 2 bases; junction bases not matched to a gene: 9. Germline CDR1 and CDR2: LGHNA and YNFKEQ. The CDR3 is made up of 19 amino acids. CDR3 loop: CASSQGGDRGQGGNQPQHF. CDR3 nucleotides: TGTGCCAGCAGCCAAGGTGGGGACAGGGGGCAAGGGGGCAATCAGCCCCAGCATTTT.

The chain joins TRBV5-1 to TRBJ1-6; TRBD1 agrees at 7 bases. This CDR3 spans 15 amino acids. Looked up from germline, CDR1 is SGHRS and CDR2 is YFSETQ. The junction had 8 bases not matched to a gene; V was cut back by 4 bases and J by 7 bases. CDR3 in amino acids: CASSPGTVGNSPLHF. CDR3 nucleotide sequence: TGCGCCAGCAGCCCGGGGACAGTCGGGAATTCACCCCTCCACTTT.

The chain employs TRBV7-9 and TRBJ2-7; D is possibly TRBD2 (5 bases). Looked up from germline, CDR1 is SEHNR and CDR2 is FQNEAQ (reference sequence). The CDR3 runs 14 residues. Trimming took 2 bases from V and 0 from J, leaving 8 bases between them. As DNA, the CDR3 is TGTGCCAGCAGCTTACTGGGGAGCTCCTACGAGCAGTACTTC. As protein: CASSLLGSSYEQYF.

This chain connects TRBV18 to TRBJ1-1; TRBD1 agrees at 10 bases. The junction had 1 base not matched to a gene; V was cut back by 8 bases and J by 4 bases. This CDR3 has 12 residues. From germline, CDR1 is KGHSH and CDR2 LQKENI. In DNA form, the CDR3 reads TGTGCCAGCGGACAGGGGGGCACTGAAGCTTTCTTT. Translating gives CASGQGGTEAFF.

This clone showed up just a few times. The CDR3 is CASSQDQEGRTQYF. DNA for the CDR3: TGCGCCAGCAGCCAAGATCAGGAGGGGCGGACCCAGTACTTC. This rearrangement joins TRBV4-1 to TRBJ2-5; TRBD2 is a possible D gene (6 bases). The CDR3 runs to 14 residues. The V gene lost 0 bases and the J gene lost 7 bases, with 12 bases spanning the gap. Germline values: CDR1 MGHRA, CDR2 YSYEKL.

This rearrangement joins TRBV4-1 to TRBJ2-5; no clear D. Deletions cut 4 bases from V and 3 bases from J, with 9 bases between. The germline CDR1 and CDR2 sequences are MGHRA and YSYEKL. The CDR3 extends over 13 amino acids. CDR3: CASSPPMEETQYF. In nucleotides, the CDR3 is TGCGCCAGCAGCCCCCCTATGGAAGAGACCCAGTACTTC.

The chain links TRBV27 to TRBJ1-6; D gene ambiguous. The germline V gene encodes CDR1 MNHEY and CDR2 SMNVEV (reference sequence). The CDR3 is 15 amino acids. V was trimmed by 4 bases and J by 6 bases, leaving 13 bases between them. The DNA for the CDR3 is TGTGCCAGCAGTTCCTCACTACCCTCTAATTCACCCCTCCACTTT. It encodes CASSSSLPSNSPLHF.

The V gene is TRBV9, the J gene TRBJ1-4, with D maybe TRBD1 (5 bases). V was clipped by 4 bases and J by 2 bases, with 15 bases between them. The CDR3 runs to 16 residues. Germline V gives CDR1 SGDLS, CDR2 YYNGEE. The CDR3 bases are TGTGCCAGCAGCCCCCGCTGGAGGGACACTAATGAAAAACTGTTTTTT. As protein: CASSPRWRDTNEKLFF.

The chain combines TRBV30 with TRBJ2-7; D is unresolved. The CDR3 length is 11 residues. V was shortened by 6 bases and J by 2 bases, with 8 bases between the two germline ends. Germline CDR1 reads GTSNPN; CDR2 reads SVGIG (reference sequence). The DNA for the CDR3 is TGTGCCTGTGTTTATACCTACGAGCAGTACTTC. Translating gives CACVYTYEQYF.

V and J are TRBV30 and TRBJ2-3, with 8 bases lining up with TRBD2. In germline, CDR1 is GTSNPN, CDR2 SVGIG (reference sequence). The CDR3 is 15 amino acids. The V gene end was trimmed by 2 bases and the J gene end by 1 base; junction bases not matched to a gene: 5. CDR3 DNA sequence: TGTGCCTGGAGTCCGGGACTAGGGGGCACAGATACGCAGTATTTT. It translates to CAWSPGLGGTDTQYF.

V is TRBV4-3 and J is TRBJ2-7; 7 positions agree with TRBD1. Germline-derived CDR1 and CDR2 are LGHNA and YSLEER. Losses at the gene ends were 9 bases for V and 2 bases for J; bases not matched to a gene: 10. CDR3 length equals 14 residues. The CDR3 loop reads CARRDGTEPYEQYF. The CDR3 nucleotides read TGCGCCAGGAGAGATGGGACAGAACCCTACGAGCAGTACTTC.

The chain employs TRBV19 and TRBJ1-1; no reliable D call. The CDR3 has 16 amino acids. Between the trimmed V and J ends, which lost 6 bases and 0 bases, there was a span of 17 bases. Germline loops: CDR1 LNHDA, CDR2 SQIVND (reference sequence). The CDR3 bases are TGTGCCAGTAGCCAGGATATGAATTACATGAACACTGAAGCTTTCTTT. Encoded protein: CASSQDMNYMNTEAFF.

The chain has TRBV7-2 and TRBJ1-1; D is undetermined. CDR1 and CDR2 from the germline V gene are SGHTA and FQGNSA. V lost 0 bases and J lost 1, with 6 bases in between. The CDR3 is 14 amino acids. CDR3 protein: CASSLAPGNTEAFF. CDR3 coding DNA: TGTGCCAGCAGCTTAGCGCCAGGGAACACTGAAGCTTTCTTT.

This chain joins TRBV14 and TRBJ2-7; no reliable D call. CDR3 length: 14 amino acids. Germline assignment: CDR1 SGHDN and CDR2 FVKESK. Deletions cut 0 bases from V and 6 bases from J, with 12 bases between. The CDR3 sequence: CASSQDWADLEQYF. CDR3 coding DNA: TGTGCCAGCAGCCAAGATTGGGCAGACCTCGAGCAGTACTTC.

V usage is TRBV9 and J usage is TRBJ2-1; 15 bases are shared with TRBD2. The CDR3 covers 16 residues. Germline CDR1 SGDLS, CDR2 YYNGEE. With 2 bases clipped from V and 9 bases from J, the junction kept 6 bases outside the gene matches. The CDR3 loop reads CASSVGLAGGQGEQFF. CDR3 nucleotides: TGTGCCAGCAGCGTTGGACTAGCGGGGGGGCAGGGTGAGCAGTTCTTC.

The genes are TRBV7-2 and TRBJ1-2; D is unclear. Trimming stripped 5 bases from V and 2 bases from J, with 18 bases between. Germline V gives CDR1 SGHTA, CDR2 FQGNSA. This CDR3 contains 16 residues. In DNA, the CDR3 is TGTGCCAGCAGCCTAGGTGGAGTTATGTTGAACTATGGCTACACCTTC. This codes for CASSLGGVMLNYGYTF.

The chain uses TRBV29-1 and TRBJ2-5; TRBD1 agrees at 8 bases. J lost 4 bases, V lost 6 bases, and 10 bases had no gene match. Germline loops: CDR1 SQVTM, CDR2 ANQGSEA. The CDR3 is 14 residues long. Here the CDR3 reads CSVTSGTGRETQYF. Here the CDR3 DNA reads TGCAGCGTAACCAGTGGGACAGGAAGAGAGACCCAGTACTTC.

This chain connects TRBV7-2 to TRBJ2-7, with 11 bases lining up with TRBD2. CDR1 is SGHTA, CDR2 FQGNSA, per germline. This CDR3 contains 17 residues. Trimming at V came to 1 base and at J to 0 bases, leaving 5 bases not matched to a gene. CDR3 sequence reads: CASSLVAGGPSSYEQYF. The CDR3 DNA is TGTGCCAGCAGCTTAGTAGCGGGGGGGCCTAGCTCCTACGAGCAGTACTTC.

In its sample, this clone was seen once. The rearrangement joins TRBV7-7 to TRBJ2-5; the D is unclear. Trimming stripped 3 bases from V and 5 bases from J, with 10 bases between. The germline V gene has CDR1 SSHAT and CDR2 FNYEAQ (reference sequence). This CDR3 region has 13 residues. CDR3 amino acids: CASSFALGETQYF. CDR3 DNA sequence: TGTGCCAGCAGCTTTGCCCTCGGGGAGACCCAGTACTTC.

V gene TRBV25-1 combines with J gene TRBJ2-4; no firm D call. V shed 5 bases and J shed 9 bases, with 11 bases lying between them. The CDR3 has 12 amino acids. Germline CDR1 is MGHDK and CDR2 is SYGVNS. The CDR3 region has the DNA TGTGCCAGCAGTATTGGTGAGGTCATTCAGTACTTC. Translated, it gives CASSIGEVIQYF.

The count of this clone is one. The chain uses TRBV5-1 and TRBJ2-3; D perhaps matches TRBD2 (7 bases). CDR1 and CDR2 (germline): SGHRS, YFSETQ. The CDR3 contains 16 residues. The V gene lost 4 bases and the J gene lost 0 bases, with 15 bases spanning the gap. CDR3 protein: CASSPRRGLSTDTQYF. The CDR3 coding sequence is TGCGCCAGCAGCCCCAGGCGGGGGCTGAGCACAGATACGCAGTATTTT.

V is TRBV19 and J is TRBJ1-4; 8 bases agree with TRBD1. The CDR3 length is 15 residues. Germline CDR1 and CDR2: LNHDA and SQIVND (reference sequence). Trimming removed 6 bases from V and 2 bases from J; junction bases left unmatched: 5. DNA of the CDR3: TGTGCCAGTAGCAACCAGGGGGCGACTAATGAAAAACTGTTTTTT. This sequence encodes CASSNQGATNEKLFF.